Shown below are 14 T cell receptor beta chains from a single sample sequenced in a study of blood T cell repertoires in COVID-19. Libraries were prepared by immunoSEQ multiplex PCR; TCRdb keeps only in-frame clonotypes and omits some of them. The sample gives about 250,000 clones, more than 85% of which show up once; about 9.3% is in the top ten. Sequencing was carried out using PBMCs or T cells enriched from blood (not recorded which). These receptors came from a man aged 35-49 years who had recovered from COVID-19.

The chain carries TRBV28 and TRBJ1-4, with 9 bases matching TRBD1. Looked up from germline, CDR1 is MDHEN and CDR2 is SYDVKM. The CDR3 sequence is 16 residues long. With V trimmed by 3 bases and J by 4 bases, 6 bases remained unmatched. CDR3 sequence (DNA): TGTGCCAGCAGTTTTGGGACAGGGAGGAGTAATGAAAAACTGTTTTTT. Its translation: CASSFGTGRSNEKLFF.

This chain joins TRBV4-2 and TRBJ1-2; possibly TRBD1 for D (5 bases). Germline loops: CDR1 LGHNA, CDR2 YNFKEQ. The ends were cut back, 0 bases at V and 0 bases at J, with 8 bases in the middle. The CDR3 length is 15 residues. This chain's CDR3 is CASSQDQGSNYGYTF. The DNA for the CDR3 is TGTGCCAGCAGCCAAGATCAGGGATCTAACTATGGCTACACCTTC.

The chain employs TRBV19 and TRBJ1-5, with D maybe TRBD1 (6 bases). Germline CDR1 is LNHDA and CDR2 is SQIVND (reference sequence). V lost 7 bases and J 2 bases, leaving 12 bases between the germline ends. The CDR3 runs 14 residues. In DNA, the CDR3 is TGTGCCAGTATCCTCAGGGGTGGCAATCAGCCCCAGCATTTT. This gives the protein CASILRGGNQPQHF. The variable domain in full, with the rest retrieved from reference TRBV19 and TRBJ1-5, is DGGITQSPKYLFRKEGQNVTLSCEQNLNHDAMYWYRQDPGQGLRLIYYSQIVNDFQKGDIAEGYSVSREKKESFPLTVTSAQKNPTAFYLCASILRGGNQPQHFGDGTRLSIL.

V and J are TRBV5-4 and TRBJ2-2, with 7 nucleotides matching TRBD1. V lost 4 bases, J lost 3 bases, and 6 bases stayed unmatched. The germline gives CDR1 SGHNT, CDR2 YYREEE (reference sequence). The CDR3 consists of 15 residues. CDR3 in DNA: TGTGCCAGCAGCCCCCCCCAGGGGGACACCGGGGAGCTGTTTTTT. This sequence encodes CASSPPQGDTGELFF.

V is TRBV29-1 and J is TRBJ2-1, with TRBD1 identical over 9 bases. Looked up from germline, CDR1 is SQVTM and CDR2 is ANQGSEA. With V trimmed by 6 bases and J by 4 bases, 7 bases remained unmatched. CDR3 length equals 14 residues. This chain's CDR3 is CSVNRDRAYNEQFF. DNA of the CDR3: TGCAGCGTGAACCGGGACAGGGCTTACAATGAGCAGTTCTTC.

The chain recombines TRBV5-1 with TRBJ2-1; TRBD1 agrees at 7 bases. Germline V gene data show CDR1 as SGHRS and CDR2 as YFSETQ. V trimming: 3 bases; J trimming: 8 bases; junction bases outside the gene matches: 5. The CDR3 is made up of 13 amino acids. CDR3 coding DNA: TGCGCCAGCAGCTCCGAAACAGGGGATGAGCAGTTCTTC. This translates into CASSSETGDEQFF.

This chain links TRBV14 with TRBJ2-7, with a possible D match to TRBD1 (5 bases). Germline-derived CDR1 and CDR2 are SGHDN and FVKESK. There are 17 residues in the CDR3. With 3 bases removed from V and 6 bases from J, the gap between germline ends came to 24 bases. CDR3 region: CASSQGYVRGSRREQYF. DNA for the CDR3: TGTGCCAGCAGCCAGGGATACGTAAGGGGTTCTCGTCGCGAGCAGTACTTC.

The V gene is TRBV21-1, the J gene TRBJ2-3; the tabulated D call, TRBD1, remains unverified against the DNA. TRBV21-1 is assigned pseudogene status. The CDR3 spans 16 residues. The CDR3 spells CASSNTNRTGLDTQYF. The CDR3 region has the DNA TGTGCCAGCAGCAACACCAACCGGACAGGGCTGGATACGCAGTATTTT.

The DNA for the CDR3 is TGTGCCAGCTCACCGATCCCTGCAGGGGCGGTCGGGGAGCTGTTTTTT. It encodes CASSPIPAGAVGELFF. The rearrangement links TRBV18 to TRBJ2-2; a weak D match, TRBD1 (6 bases). Germline loops: CDR1 KGHSH, CDR2 LQKENI. This CDR3 comprises 16 residues. V lost 3 bases to trimming and J lost 7 bases, with 18 bases between them.

This chain joins TRBV19 and TRBJ2-1, with 8 bases matching TRBD2. The junction had 13 bases not matched to a gene; V was cut back by 6 bases and J by 9 bases. Germline loops: CDR1 LNHDA, CDR2 SQIVND (reference sequence). The CDR3 covers 15 residues. This chain's CDR3 is CASRLTSAEPSEQFF. In DNA, the CDR3 is TGTGCCAGTAGGCTGACTAGCGCCGAGCCTAGTGAGCAGTTCTTC.

The rearrangement joins TRBV18 to TRBJ1-6; D unresolved. Trimming took off 1 base at V and 5 bases at J, with 6 bases between the two ends. This CDR3 comprises 14 residues. Germline CDR1 reads KGHSH; CDR2 reads LQKENI. This chain's CDR3 is CASSPRRDNSPLHF. Written as DNA, the CDR3 is TGTGCCAGCTCACCACGGCGGGATAATTCACCCCTCCACTTT. Filled out from reference TRBV18 and TRBJ1-6, the complete variable domain reads NAGVMQNPRHLVRRRGQEARLRCSPMKGHSHVYWYRQLPEEGLKFMVYLQKENIIDESGMPKERFSAEFPKEGPSILRIQQVVRGDSAAYFCASSPRRDNSPLHFGNGTRLTVT.

The J gene is TRBJ2-3, the V gene TRBV4-3; D not certain. V dropped 0 bases and J dropped 0 bases, with 7 bases sitting between them. Germline-derived CDR1 and CDR2 are LGHNA and YSLEER. This CDR3 has 15 amino acids. CDR3: CASSQELSSTDTQYF. The CDR3 DNA follows: TGCGCCAGCAGCCAAGAACTGTCTAGCACAGATACGCAGTATTTT.

The rearrangement links TRBV10-3 to TRBJ2-7; 12 positions agree with TRBD2. Germline CDR1 and CDR2: ENHRY and SYGVKD. CDR3 length: 16 residues. After removal of 0 bases from V and 4 bases from J, the junction contained 4 bases not matched to a gene. Here the CDR3 DNA reads TGTGCCATCAGTGAGTCTCGGACTAGCGGGGCGTACGAGCAGTACTTC. Translation gives CAISESRTSGAYEQYF.

The V gene is TRBV28, the J gene TRBJ1-2; maybe TRBD1 (6 bases). Trimming removed 5 bases from V and 1 base from J, with 14 bases in between. The CDR3 spans 15 residues. In germline, CDR1 is MDHEN, CDR2 SYDVKM. In DNA, the CDR3 is TGTGCCAGCAGTCCCCCCGGGACACTTAACTATGGCTACACCTTC. This codes for CASSPPGTLNYGYTF.